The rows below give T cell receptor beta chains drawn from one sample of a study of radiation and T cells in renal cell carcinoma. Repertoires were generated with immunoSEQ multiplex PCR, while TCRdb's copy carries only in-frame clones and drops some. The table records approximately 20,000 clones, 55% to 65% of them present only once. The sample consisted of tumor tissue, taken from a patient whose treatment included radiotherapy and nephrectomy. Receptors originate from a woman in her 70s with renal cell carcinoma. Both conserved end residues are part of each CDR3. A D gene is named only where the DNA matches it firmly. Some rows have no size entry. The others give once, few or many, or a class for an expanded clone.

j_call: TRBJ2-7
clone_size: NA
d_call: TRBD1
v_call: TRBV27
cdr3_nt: TGTGCCAGCAGTCCGACCCCAGGGGGCCTCGGGTACGAGCAGTACTTC
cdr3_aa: CASSPTPGGLGYEQYF

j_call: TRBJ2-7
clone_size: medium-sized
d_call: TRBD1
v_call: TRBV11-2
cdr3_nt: TGTGCCAGCAGCTTTGGGGACAGAACCTACGAGCAGTACTTC
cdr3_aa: CASSFGDRTYEQYF

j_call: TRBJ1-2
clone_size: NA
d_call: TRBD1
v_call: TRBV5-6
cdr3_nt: TGTGCCAGCAGCGGGGACAGGGGGTTTTCCTATGGCTACACCTTC
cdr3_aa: CASSGDRGFSYGYTF

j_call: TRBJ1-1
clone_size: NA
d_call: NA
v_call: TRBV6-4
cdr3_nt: TGTGCCAGCAGCGCAAAGGGGGAGATGAACACTGAAGCTTTCTTT
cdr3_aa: CASSAKGEMNTEAFF

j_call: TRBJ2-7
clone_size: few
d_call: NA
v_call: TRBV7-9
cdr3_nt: TGTGCCAGCAGCCCTACTCGAGACGAGCAGTACTTC
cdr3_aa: CASSPTRDEQYF

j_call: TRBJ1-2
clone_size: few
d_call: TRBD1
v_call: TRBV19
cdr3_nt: TGTGCCAGTAGTCCAGACAGGGGATCCTATGGCTACACCTTC
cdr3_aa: CASSPDRGSYGYTF

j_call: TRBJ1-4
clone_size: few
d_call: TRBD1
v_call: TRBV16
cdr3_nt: TGTGCCAGCAGCCCCTCCAGGACAGGTTATGAAAAACTGTTTTTT
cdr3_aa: CASSPSRTGYEKLFF

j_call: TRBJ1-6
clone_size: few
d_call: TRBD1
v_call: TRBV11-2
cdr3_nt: TGTGCCAGCAGCTCCCACGATCAGGGGGGCTCTAGTTCACCCCTCCACTTT
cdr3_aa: CASSSHDQGGSSSPLHF

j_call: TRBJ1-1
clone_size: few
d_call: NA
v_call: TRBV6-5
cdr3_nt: TGTGCCAGCAGTTACGGGGGGCGATACAGTGAGGTTGAAGCTTTCTTT
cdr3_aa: CASSYGGRYSEVEAFF

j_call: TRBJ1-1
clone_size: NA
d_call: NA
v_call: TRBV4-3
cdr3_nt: TGCGCCAGCAGCCAACTCTTACAGAGCACTGAAGCTTTCTTT
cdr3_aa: CASSQLLQSTEAFF

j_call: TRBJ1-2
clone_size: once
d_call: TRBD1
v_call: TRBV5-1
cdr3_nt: TGCGCCAGCAGCTTGGTTCCAGGACAGGGAGGCTATGGCTACACCTTC
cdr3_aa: CASSLVPGQGGYGYTF

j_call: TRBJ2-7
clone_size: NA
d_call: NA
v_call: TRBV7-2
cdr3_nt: TGTGCCAGCAGCAAAGCCTACGAGCAGTACTTC
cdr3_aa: CASSKAYEQYF

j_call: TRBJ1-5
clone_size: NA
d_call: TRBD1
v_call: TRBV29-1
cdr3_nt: TGCAGCGTCACCAGAGGGCCAGGGGGCGATCAGCCCCAGCATTTT
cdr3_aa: CSVTRGPGGDQPQHF

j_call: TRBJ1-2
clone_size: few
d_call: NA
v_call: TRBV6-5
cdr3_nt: TGTGCCAGCAGTGGGGGGGGCGCTTCCAATGGCTACACCTTC
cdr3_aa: CASSGGGASNGYTF

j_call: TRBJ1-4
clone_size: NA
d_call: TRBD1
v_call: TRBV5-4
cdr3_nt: TGTGCCAGCAGCTTGGACAGGGGAGGGTCAACTAATGAAAAACTGTTTTTT
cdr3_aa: CASSLDRGGSTNEKLFF